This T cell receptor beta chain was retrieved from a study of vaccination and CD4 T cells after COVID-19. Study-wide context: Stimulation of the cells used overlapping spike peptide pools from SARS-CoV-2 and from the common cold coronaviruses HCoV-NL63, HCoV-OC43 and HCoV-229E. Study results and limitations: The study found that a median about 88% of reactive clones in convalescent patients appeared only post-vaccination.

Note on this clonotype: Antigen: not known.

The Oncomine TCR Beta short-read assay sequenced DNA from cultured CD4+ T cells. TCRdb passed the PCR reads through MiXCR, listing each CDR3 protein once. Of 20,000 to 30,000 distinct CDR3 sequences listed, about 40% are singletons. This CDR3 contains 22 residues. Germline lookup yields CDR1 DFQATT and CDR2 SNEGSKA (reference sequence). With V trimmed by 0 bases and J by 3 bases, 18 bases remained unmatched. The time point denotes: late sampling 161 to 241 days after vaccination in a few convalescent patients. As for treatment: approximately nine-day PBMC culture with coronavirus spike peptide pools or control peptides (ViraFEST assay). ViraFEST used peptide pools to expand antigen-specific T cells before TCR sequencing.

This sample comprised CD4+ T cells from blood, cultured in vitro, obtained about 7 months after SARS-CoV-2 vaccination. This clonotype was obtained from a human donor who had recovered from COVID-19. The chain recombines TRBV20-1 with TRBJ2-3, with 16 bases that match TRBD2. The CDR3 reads CSAREPPRVGTSGRVMTDTQYF. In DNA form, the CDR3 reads TGCAGTGCTAGAGAGCCCCCAAGGGTCGGGACTAGCGGGAGGGTGATGACAGATACGCAGTATTTT.